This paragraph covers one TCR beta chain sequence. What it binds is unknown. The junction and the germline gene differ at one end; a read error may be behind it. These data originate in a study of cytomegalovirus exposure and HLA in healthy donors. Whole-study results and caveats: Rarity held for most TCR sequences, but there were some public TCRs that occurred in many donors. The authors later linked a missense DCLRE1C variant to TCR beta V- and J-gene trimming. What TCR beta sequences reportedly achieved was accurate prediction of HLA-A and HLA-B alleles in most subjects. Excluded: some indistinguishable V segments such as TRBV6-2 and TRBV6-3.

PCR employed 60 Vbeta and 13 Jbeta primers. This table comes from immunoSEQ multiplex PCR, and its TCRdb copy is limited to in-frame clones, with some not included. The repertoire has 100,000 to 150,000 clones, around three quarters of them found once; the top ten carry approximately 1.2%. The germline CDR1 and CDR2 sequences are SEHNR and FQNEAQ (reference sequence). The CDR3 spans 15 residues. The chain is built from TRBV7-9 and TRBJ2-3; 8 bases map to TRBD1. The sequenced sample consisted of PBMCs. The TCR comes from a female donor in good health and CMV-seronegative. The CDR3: CSSSQEAGGRNTQYF. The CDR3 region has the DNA TGTTCCAGCAGCCAGGAGGCAGGGGGCCGAAATACGCAGTATTTT.